Listed below are T cell receptor beta chains from one sample, sequenced in a study of T cells after yellow fever vaccination. Via MiXCR, TCRdb re-called the 5' RACE reads, giving one row per CDR3 protein. The repertoire holds a few hundred thousand distinct CDR3 sequences, with approximately 6.3% as singletons. Sequences were derived from CD4+ T cells sorted from PBMCs, sampled on the day of the yellow fever booster vaccination. The receptor set was obtained from a man younger than 40 who received the YFV17D yellow fever vaccine. Each CDR3 is given without its conserved first and last residue. Each record gives: J gene, V gene, D gene, CDR3 length, CDR3 protein. A D gene is named only where the DNA matches it firmly.

j_call: TRBJ2-3
v_call: TRBV20-1
d_call: .
cdr3_length: 12
cdr3_aa: SAKGPLVTDTQY

j_call: TRBJ2-7
v_call: TRBV29-1
d_call: TRBD1
cdr3_length: 9
cdr3_aa: SVSGGREQY

j_call: TRBJ1-1
v_call: TRBV29-1
d_call: .
cdr3_length: 11
cdr3_aa: SVPAQGNTEAF

j_call: TRBJ2-1
v_call: TRBV24-1
d_call: .
cdr3_length: 9
cdr3_aa: ATARRDEQF

j_call: TRBJ2-2
v_call: TRBV7-2
d_call: .
cdr3_length: 11
cdr3_aa: ASSLVRVGELF

j_call: TRBJ1-5
v_call: TRBV30
d_call: .
cdr3_length: 11
cdr3_aa: AWSYRANQPQH

j_call: TRBJ2-1
v_call: TRBV5-1
d_call: .
cdr3_length: 11
cdr3_aa: ASRPQTDNEQF

j_call: TRBJ2-2
v_call: TRBV18
d_call: .
cdr3_length: 14
cdr3_aa: ASSPIGGPVTGELF

j_call: TRBJ2-7
v_call: TRBV3-1
d_call: TRBD1
cdr3_length: 12
cdr3_aa: ASSLRTGTYEQY

j_call: TRBJ2-7
v_call: TRBV10-3
d_call: .
cdr3_length: 11
cdr3_aa: AISGVSSYEQY

j_call: TRBJ2-7
v_call: TRBV6-1
d_call: TRBD2
cdr3_length: 11
cdr3_aa: ASRGGSSYEQY

j_call: TRBJ2-5
v_call: TRBV20-1
d_call: TRBD2
cdr3_length: 14
cdr3_aa: SAMPATSGVQETQY

j_call: TRBJ2-7
v_call: TRBV10-3
d_call: TRBD1
cdr3_length: 14
cdr3_aa: AITDRTGRTSYEQY

j_call: TRBJ2-2
v_call: TRBV19
d_call: TRBD1
cdr3_length: 13
cdr3_aa: ASSVTGVGTGELF

j_call: TRBJ2-1
v_call: TRBV18
d_call: TRBD2
cdr3_length: 12
cdr3_aa: ASSPSGTSYEQF

j_call: TRBJ1-5
v_call: TRBV7-9
d_call: TRBD1
cdr3_length: 12
cdr3_aa: ARGTGTVNQPQH

j_call: TRBJ2-1
v_call: TRBV10-1
d_call: TRBD2
cdr3_length: 12
cdr3_aa: ASSREGRDNEQF

j_call: TRBJ2-1
v_call: TRBV12-3/TRBV12-4
d_call: TRBD2
cdr3_length: 12
cdr3_aa: ASSFPGLEDEQF

j_call: TRBJ2-7
v_call: TRBV20-1
d_call: .
cdr3_length: 15
cdr3_aa: SAQRDRGLAGAYEQY

j_call: TRBJ2-2
v_call: TRBV10-3
d_call: .
cdr3_length: 12
cdr3_aa: AISESTYTGELF

j_call: TRBJ2-1
v_call: TRBV20-1
d_call: TRBD2
cdr3_length: 14
cdr3_aa: SASPPTSGTYNEQF

j_call: TRBJ2-7
v_call: TRBV29-1
d_call: .
cdr3_length: 12
cdr3_aa: SVGGGTTPEEQY

j_call: TRBJ2-5
v_call: TRBV20-1
d_call: .
cdr3_length: 9
cdr3_aa: GGTVQETQY

j_call: TRBJ2-1
v_call: TRBV7-9
d_call: TRBD2
cdr3_length: 15
cdr3_aa: ASSLLPPTSGRGEQF

j_call: TRBJ2-7
v_call: TRBV28
d_call: .
cdr3_length: 13
cdr3_aa: ASSSNVGGTYEQY

j_call: TRBJ2-3
v_call: TRBV7-9
d_call: TRBD2
cdr3_length: 11
cdr3_aa: ASSRRGGDTQY

j_call: TRBJ1-1
v_call: TRBV20-1
d_call: .
cdr3_length: 12
cdr3_aa: SARKDGLNTEAF

j_call: TRBJ2-2
v_call: TRBV7-2
d_call: .
cdr3_length: 13
cdr3_aa: ASSPGRRQTGELF

j_call: TRBJ2-7
v_call: TRBV25-1
d_call: TRBD2
cdr3_length: 11
cdr3_aa: ATRTSGTGEQY

j_call: TRBJ2-6
v_call: TRBV7-2
d_call: .
cdr3_length: 14
cdr3_aa: ASSLFLEAGANVLT

j_call: TRBJ1-3
v_call: TRBV12-3/TRBV12-4
d_call: .
cdr3_length: 12
cdr3_aa: ASRTGTEGNTIY

j_call: TRBJ2-1
v_call: TRBV7-2
d_call: .
cdr3_length: 11
cdr3_aa: ASSLMRTTEQF

j_call: TRBJ2-7
v_call: TRBV6-5
d_call: TRBD2
cdr3_length: 16
cdr3_aa: ASSWSESSGRSSYEQY

j_call: TRBJ2-2
v_call: TRBV19
d_call: TRBD1
cdr3_length: 14
cdr3_aa: ASQLAGTGVHGELF

j_call: TRBJ2-5
v_call: TRBV7-2
d_call: TRBD1
cdr3_length: 15
cdr3_aa: ASSQTPGTAVQETQY

j_call: TRBJ2-2
v_call: TRBV11-2
d_call: TRBD2
cdr3_length: 17
cdr3_aa: ASSLLGDLAGHSTGELF

j_call: TRBJ2-3
v_call: TRBV20-1
d_call: TRBD2
cdr3_length: 12
cdr3_aa: SASGGRALDTQY

j_call: TRBJ2-5
v_call: TRBV5-1
d_call: TRBD1
cdr3_length: 11
cdr3_aa: ASSSTGEETQY

j_call: TRBJ2-5
v_call: TRBV5-1
d_call: .
cdr3_length: 15
cdr3_aa: ASSLGHLDSFQETQY

j_call: TRBJ2-3
v_call: TRBV12-3/TRBV12-4
d_call: TRBD2
cdr3_length: 12
cdr3_aa: ARTGLKGPDTQY

j_call: TRBJ2-1
v_call: TRBV6-1
d_call: TRBD2
cdr3_length: 11
cdr3_aa: ASSEREGNEQF

j_call: TRBJ2-5
v_call: TRBV7-6
d_call: TRBD1
cdr3_length: 16
cdr3_aa: ASSLVLWTGWREETQY

j_call: TRBJ1-1
v_call: TRBV12-3/TRBV12-4
d_call: TRBD1
cdr3_length: 13
cdr3_aa: ASNPHRDRNTEAF

j_call: TRBJ1-6
v_call: TRBV12-3/TRBV12-4
d_call: .
cdr3_length: 10
cdr3_aa: ASSLRAGPLH

j_call: TRBJ2-7
v_call: TRBV20-1
d_call: .
cdr3_length: 10
cdr3_aa: SASGGGNEQY

j_call: TRBJ2-1
v_call: TRBV7-2
d_call: .
cdr3_length: 13
cdr3_aa: ASSSRHSPYNEQF

j_call: TRBJ1-1
v_call: TRBV6-1
d_call: .
cdr3_length: 13
cdr3_aa: ASSIRGLPGTEAF

j_call: TRBJ2-3
v_call: TRBV6-1
d_call: .
cdr3_length: 11
cdr3_aa: ASSPRTTDTQY

j_call: TRBJ2-7
v_call: TRBV5-6
d_call: TRBD2
cdr3_length: 13
cdr3_aa: ASTFGSGRAYERY

j_call: TRBJ2-7
v_call: TRBV6-5
d_call: .
cdr3_length: 11
cdr3_aa: ASRTSASYEQY

j_call: TRBJ2-5
v_call: TRBV7-2
d_call: TRBD1
cdr3_length: 14
cdr3_aa: ASSLAGTGGGATQY

j_call: TRBJ1-1
v_call: TRBV19
d_call: TRBD1
cdr3_length: 15
cdr3_aa: ASQQPGAGGMNTEAF

j_call: TRBJ2-7
v_call: TRBV5-1
d_call: .
cdr3_length: 11
cdr3_aa: ASSQTTRREQY

j_call: TRBJ2-4
v_call: TRBV6-5
d_call: .
cdr3_length: 12
cdr3_aa: ASRAGRASNIQY

j_call: TRBJ2-7
v_call: TRBV20-1
d_call: .
cdr3_length: 13
cdr3_aa: SARSVGPGSAEQY